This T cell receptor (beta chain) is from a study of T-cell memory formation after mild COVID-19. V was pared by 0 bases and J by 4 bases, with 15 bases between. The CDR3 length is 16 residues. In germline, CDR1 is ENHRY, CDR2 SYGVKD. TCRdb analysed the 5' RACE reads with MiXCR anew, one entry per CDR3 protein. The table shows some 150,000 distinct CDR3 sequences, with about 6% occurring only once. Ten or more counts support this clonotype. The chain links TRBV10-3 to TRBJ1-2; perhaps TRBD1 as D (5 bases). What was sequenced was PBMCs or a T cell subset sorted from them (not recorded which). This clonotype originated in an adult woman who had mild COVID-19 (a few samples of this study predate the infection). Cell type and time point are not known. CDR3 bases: TGTGCCATCAGTGAGTCGAGGGGACGGAGCACCTATGGCTACACCTTC. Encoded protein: CAISESRGRSTYGYTF.